This T cell receptor beta chain came from a study of blood T cell repertoires in COVID-19. The CDR3 loop spans 17 amino acids. J lost 2 bases, V lost 0 bases, and 10 bases had no gene match. CDR1 is LGHNA and CDR2 is YNFKEQ in the germline V gene. Per the original data handling: Reference gene primer amplification gave nucleated cell count estimates. Produced via immunoSEQ multiplex PCR; TCRdb's table is partial and in-frame only. The D gene and trimming were derived from the DNA, and the V and J assignments and clone size from that table. In the table there are around 250,000 clones, 88% of which are singletons.

The chain recombines TRBV4-2 with TRBJ2-7; 7 bases map to TRBD2. This receptor was identified in a woman in her 40s who had been exposed to COVID-19. Sequenced material: PBMCs or T cells enriched from blood (not recorded which). The CDR3 sequence: CASSQEGAAGPTYEQYF. Written as DNA, the CDR3 is TGTGCCAGCAGCCAAGAAGGGGCAGCGGGGCCAACCTACGAGCAGTACTTC.